This T cell receptor (beta chain) was retrieved from a study of T cells in Graves' hyperthyroidism and ophthalmopathy. Findings and caveats of the study: Expanded thyroid clonotypes (above 0.001) were mostly also found in blood. Separating ophthalmopathy from stable hyperthyroidism was achieved by a 13 V-J model.

Diagnoses rested on clinical symptoms, serum thyroxine and TRAb, thyroid ultrasound and orbital computed tomography. This clonotype was counted many times. Its antigen is still unknown. This CDR3 region has 16 residues. Germline CDR1 reads SEHNR; CDR2 reads FQNEAQ (reference sequence). The V gene lost 4 bases and the J gene lost 4 bases, with 19 bases spanning the gap. Amplification yielded TCR beta CDR3 regions, with RNA transcripts as the source. Researchers ran a first-round RT-PCR on the TCR CDR3 using the HTBI primer set. TCRdb independently ran MiXCR on the multiplex PCR reads; one entry per CDR3 protein. The table records approximately 430,000 distinct CDR3 sequences, about a sixth of them present only once.

The receptor was isolated from a woman between 18 and 29 years old with Graves' hyperthyroidism. The chain joins TRBV7-9 to TRBJ2-5; perhaps TRBD2 as D (7 bases). Sequencing was carried out using blood. The CDR3 here is CASSSLRGARGETQYF. CDR3 DNA: TGTGCCAGCAGCTCCCTCCGGGGGGCGCGCGGAGAGACCCAGTACTTC. The full variable domain, rest sourced from reference TRBV7-9 and TRBJ2-5, is DTGVSQNPRHKITKRGQNVTFRCDPISEHNRLYWYRQTLGQGPEFLTYFQNEAQLEKSRLLSDRFSAERPKGSFSTLEIQRTEQGDSAMYLCASSSLRGARGETQYFGPGTRLLVL.